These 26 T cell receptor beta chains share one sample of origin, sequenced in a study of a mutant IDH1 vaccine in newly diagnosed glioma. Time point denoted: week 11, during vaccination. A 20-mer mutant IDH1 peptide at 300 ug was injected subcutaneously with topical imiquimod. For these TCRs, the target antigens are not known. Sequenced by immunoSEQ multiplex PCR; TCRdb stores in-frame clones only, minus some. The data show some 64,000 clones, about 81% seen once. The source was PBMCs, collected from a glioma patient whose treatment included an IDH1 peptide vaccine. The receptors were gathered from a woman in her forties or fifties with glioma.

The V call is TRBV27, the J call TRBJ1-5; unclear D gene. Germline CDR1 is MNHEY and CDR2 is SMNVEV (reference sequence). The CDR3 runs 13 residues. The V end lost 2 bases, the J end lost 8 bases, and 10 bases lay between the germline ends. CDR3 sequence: CASSLQVEEPQHF. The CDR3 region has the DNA TGTGCCAGCAGTTTACAGGTGGAGGAGCCCCAGCATTTT.

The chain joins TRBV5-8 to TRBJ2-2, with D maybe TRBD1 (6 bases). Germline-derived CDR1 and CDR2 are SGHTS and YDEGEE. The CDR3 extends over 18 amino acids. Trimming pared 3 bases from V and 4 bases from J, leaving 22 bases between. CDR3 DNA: TGTGCCAGCAGCTCTATGTGGCTGCAACAGGGCGGCACCGGGGAGCTGTTTTTT. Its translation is CASSSMWLQQGGTGELFF.

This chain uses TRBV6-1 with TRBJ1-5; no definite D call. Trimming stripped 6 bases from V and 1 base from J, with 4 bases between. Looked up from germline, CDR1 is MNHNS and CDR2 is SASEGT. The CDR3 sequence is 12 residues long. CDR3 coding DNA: TGTGCCAGCAGGGACAGCAATCAGCCCCAGCATTTT. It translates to CASRDSNQPQHF.

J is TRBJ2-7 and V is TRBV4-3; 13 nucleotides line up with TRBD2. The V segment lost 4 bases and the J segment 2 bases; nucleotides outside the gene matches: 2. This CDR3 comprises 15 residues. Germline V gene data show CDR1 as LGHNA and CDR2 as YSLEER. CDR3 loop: CASSRLAGGPYEQYF. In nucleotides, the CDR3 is TGCGCCAGCAGCCGACTAGCGGGGGGCCCCTACGAGCAGTACTTC.

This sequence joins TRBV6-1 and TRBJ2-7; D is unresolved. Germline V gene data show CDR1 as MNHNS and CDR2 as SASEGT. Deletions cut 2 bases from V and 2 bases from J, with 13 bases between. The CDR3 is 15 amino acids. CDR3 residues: CASSEHGVRTYEQYF. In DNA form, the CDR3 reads TGTGCCAGCAGTGAACACGGCGTCAGGACCTACGAGCAGTACTTC.

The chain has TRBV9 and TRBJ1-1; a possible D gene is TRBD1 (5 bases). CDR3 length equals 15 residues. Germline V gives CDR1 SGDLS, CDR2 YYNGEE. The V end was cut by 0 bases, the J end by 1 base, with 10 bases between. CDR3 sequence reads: CASSVDGRENTEAFF. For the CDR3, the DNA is TGTGCCAGCAGCGTAGACGGCAGGGAGAACACTGAAGCTTTCTTT.

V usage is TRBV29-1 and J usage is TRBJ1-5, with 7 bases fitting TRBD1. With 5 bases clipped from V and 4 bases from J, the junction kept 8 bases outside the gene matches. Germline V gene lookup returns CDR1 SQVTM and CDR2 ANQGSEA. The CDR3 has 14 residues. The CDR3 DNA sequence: TGCAGCGTTCCACAGGGGCCGGGAAATCAGCCCCAGCATTTT. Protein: CSVPQGPGNQPQHF.

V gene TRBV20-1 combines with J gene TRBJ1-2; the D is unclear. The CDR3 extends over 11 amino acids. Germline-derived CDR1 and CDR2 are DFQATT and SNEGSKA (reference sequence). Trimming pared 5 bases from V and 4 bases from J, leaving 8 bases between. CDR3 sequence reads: CSARRLYGYTF. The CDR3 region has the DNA TGCAGTGCTCGCAGACTCTATGGCTACACCTTC.

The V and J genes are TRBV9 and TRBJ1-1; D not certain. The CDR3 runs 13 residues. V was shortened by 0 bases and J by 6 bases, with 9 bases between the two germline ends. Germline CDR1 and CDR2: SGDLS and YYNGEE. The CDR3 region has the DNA TGTGCCAGCAGCGTAGCGCCGGGTTCTGAAGCTTTCTTT. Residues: CASSVAPGSEAFF. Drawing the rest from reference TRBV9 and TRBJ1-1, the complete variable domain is DSGVTQTPKHLITATGQRVTLRCSPRSGDLSVYWYQQSLDQGLQFLIQYYNGEERAKGNILERFSAQQFPDLHSELNLSSLELGDSALYFCASSVAPGSEAFFGQGTRLTVV.

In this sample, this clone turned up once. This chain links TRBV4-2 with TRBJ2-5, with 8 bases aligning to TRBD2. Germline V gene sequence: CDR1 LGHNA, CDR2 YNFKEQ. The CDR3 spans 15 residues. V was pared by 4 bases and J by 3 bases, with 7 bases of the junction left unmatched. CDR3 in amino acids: CASSRHGGAEETQYF. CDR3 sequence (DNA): TGTGCCAGCAGCCGTCACGGGGGGGCCGAAGAGACCCAGTACTTC.

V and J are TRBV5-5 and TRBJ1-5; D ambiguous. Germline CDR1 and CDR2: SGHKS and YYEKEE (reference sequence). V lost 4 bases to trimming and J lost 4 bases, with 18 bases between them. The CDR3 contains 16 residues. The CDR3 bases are TGTGCCAGCAGCATTGAACCGGGGATTAGAAATCAGCCCCAGCATTTT. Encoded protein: CASSIEPGIRNQPQHF.

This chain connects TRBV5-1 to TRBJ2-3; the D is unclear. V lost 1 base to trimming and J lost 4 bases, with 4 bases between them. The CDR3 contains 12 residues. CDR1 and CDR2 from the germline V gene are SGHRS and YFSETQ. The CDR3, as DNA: TGCGCCAGCAGCTTGAACGCAGATACGCAGTATTTT. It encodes CASSLNADTQYF.

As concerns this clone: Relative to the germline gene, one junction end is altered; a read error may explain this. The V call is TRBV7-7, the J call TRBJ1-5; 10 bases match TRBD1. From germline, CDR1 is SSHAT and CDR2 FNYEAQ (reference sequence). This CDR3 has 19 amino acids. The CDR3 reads CASSPDRGRLRTRNQPQHF. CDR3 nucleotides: TGTGCTAGCAGCCCCGACAGGGGGCGTTTGAGGACGAGGAATCAGCCCCAGCATTTT.

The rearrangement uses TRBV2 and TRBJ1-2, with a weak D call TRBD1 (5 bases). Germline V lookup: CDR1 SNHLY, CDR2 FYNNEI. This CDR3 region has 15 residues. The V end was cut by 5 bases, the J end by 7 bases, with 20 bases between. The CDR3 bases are TGTGCCAGCAGTATTACGACAGAAGGACGTAGTGGCTACACCTTC. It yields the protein CASSITTEGRSGYTF.

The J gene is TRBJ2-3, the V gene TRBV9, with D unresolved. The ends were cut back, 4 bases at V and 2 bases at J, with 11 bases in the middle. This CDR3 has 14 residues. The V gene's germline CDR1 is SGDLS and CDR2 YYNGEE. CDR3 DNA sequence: TGTGCCAGCAGCCCCCTCCGGGTCACAGATACGCAGTATTTT. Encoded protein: CASSPLRVTDTQYF. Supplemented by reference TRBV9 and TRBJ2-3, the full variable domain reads DSGVTQTPKHLITATGQRVTLRCSPRSGDLSVYWYQQSLDQGLQFLIQYYNGEERAKGNILERFSAQQFPDLHSELNLSSLELGDSALYFCASSPLRVTDTQYFGPGTRLTVL.

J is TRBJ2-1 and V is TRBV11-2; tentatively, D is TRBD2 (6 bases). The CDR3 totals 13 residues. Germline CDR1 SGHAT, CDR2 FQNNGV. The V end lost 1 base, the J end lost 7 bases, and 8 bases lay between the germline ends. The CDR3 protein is CASSLGAGNEQFF. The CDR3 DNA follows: TGTGCCAGCAGCTTAGGGGCGGGGAATGAGCAGTTCTTC. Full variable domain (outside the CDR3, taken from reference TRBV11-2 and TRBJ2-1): EAGVAQSPRYKIIEKRQSVAFWCNPISGHATLYWYQQILGQGPKLLIQFQNNGVVDDSQLPKDRFSAERLKGVDSTLKIQPAKLEDSAVYLCASSLGAGNEQFFGPGTRLTVL.

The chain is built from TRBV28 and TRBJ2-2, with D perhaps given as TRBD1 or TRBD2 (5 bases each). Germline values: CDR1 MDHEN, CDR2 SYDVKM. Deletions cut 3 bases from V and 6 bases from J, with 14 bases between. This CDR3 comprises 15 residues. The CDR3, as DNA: TGTGCCAGCAGTTTTCGGGGCCCAAGGGCCGGGGAGCTGTTTTTT. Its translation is CASSFRGPRAGELFF. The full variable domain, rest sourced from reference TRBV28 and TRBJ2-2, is DVKVTQSSRYLVKRTGEKVFLECVQDMDHENMFWYRQDPGLGLRLIYFSYDVKMKEKGDIPEGYSVSREKKERFSLILESASTNQTSMYLCASSFRGPRAGELFFGEGSRLTVL.

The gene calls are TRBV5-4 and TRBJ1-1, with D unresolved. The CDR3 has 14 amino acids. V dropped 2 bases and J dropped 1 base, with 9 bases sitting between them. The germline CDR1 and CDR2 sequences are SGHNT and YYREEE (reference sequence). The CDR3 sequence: CASSFGVGNTEAFF. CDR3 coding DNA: TGTGCCAGCAGCTTCGGGGTAGGGAACACTGAAGCTTTCTTT.

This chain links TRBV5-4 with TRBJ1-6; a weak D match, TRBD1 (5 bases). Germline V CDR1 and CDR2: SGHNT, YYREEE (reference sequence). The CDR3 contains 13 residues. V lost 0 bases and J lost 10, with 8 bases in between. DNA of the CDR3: TGTGCCAGCAGCTTGGATGGGGACTCACCCCTCCACTTT. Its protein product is CASSLDGDSPLHF.

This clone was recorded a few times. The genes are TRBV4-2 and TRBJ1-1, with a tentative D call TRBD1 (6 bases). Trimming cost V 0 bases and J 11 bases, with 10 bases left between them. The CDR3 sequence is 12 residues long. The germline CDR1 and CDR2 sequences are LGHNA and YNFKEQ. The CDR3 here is CASSQDGRGAFF. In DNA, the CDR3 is TGTGCCAGCAGCCAAGATGGCAGGGGCGCTTTCTTT.

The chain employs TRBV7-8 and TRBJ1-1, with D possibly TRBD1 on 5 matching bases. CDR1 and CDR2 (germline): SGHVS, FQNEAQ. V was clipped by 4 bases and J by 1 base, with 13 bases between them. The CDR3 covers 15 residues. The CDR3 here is CASSSTTGRNTEAFF. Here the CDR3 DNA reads TGTGCCAGCAGCTCGACTACAGGAAGGAACACTGAAGCTTTCTTT.

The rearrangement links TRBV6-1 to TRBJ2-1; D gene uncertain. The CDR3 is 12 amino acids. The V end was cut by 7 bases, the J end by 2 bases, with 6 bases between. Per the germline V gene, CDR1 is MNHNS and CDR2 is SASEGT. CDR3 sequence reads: CASTSTYNEQFF. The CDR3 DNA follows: TGTGCCAGCACTAGTACCTACAATGAGCAGTTCTTC.

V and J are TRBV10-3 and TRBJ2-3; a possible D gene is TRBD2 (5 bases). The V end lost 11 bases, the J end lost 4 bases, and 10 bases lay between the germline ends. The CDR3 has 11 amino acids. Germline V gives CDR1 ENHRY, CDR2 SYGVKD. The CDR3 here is CAVGGADTQYF. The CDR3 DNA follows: TGTGCCGTCGGAGGCGCAGATACGCAGTATTTT.

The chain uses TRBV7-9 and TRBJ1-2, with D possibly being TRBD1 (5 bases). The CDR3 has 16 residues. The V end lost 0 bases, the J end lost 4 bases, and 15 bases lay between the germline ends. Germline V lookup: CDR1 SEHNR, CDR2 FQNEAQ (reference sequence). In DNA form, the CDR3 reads TGTGCCAGCAGCTTAGCCGCGACAGTTGGGGCCTATGGCTACACCTTC. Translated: CASSLAATVGAYGYTF.

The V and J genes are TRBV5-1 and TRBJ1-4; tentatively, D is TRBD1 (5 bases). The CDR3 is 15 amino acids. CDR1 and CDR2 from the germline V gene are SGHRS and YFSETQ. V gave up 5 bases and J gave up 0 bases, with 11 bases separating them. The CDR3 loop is CASRPQTATNEKLFF. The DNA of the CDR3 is TGCGCCAGCAGACCGCAGACAGCAACTAATGAAAAACTGTTTTTT.

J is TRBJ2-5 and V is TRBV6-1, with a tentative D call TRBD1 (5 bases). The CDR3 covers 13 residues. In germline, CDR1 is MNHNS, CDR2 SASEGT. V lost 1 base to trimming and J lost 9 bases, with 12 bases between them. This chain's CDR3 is CASSEERGNAQYF. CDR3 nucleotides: TGTGCCAGCAGTGAAGAAAGGGGAAATGCCCAGTACTTC.